The sequence of this T cell receptor (beta chain) was determined in a study of molecular identifiers for immune sequencing clone quantification. The CDR3 is 15 residues long. V was pared by 0 bases and J by 6 bases, with 8 bases of the junction left unmatched. In germline, CDR1 is LGHNA, CDR2 YSLEER. TCRdb reprocessed the PCR reads via MiXCR and lists one record per CDR3 protein. The sample yields about 640,000 distinct CDR3 sequences, 15% to 20% seen once. Sorted cells numbering roughly 19,000 to 1,100,000, with 10%, 30% or 50% RNA, yielded the naive CD8 libraries. The sorting of naive CD8 T cells used the CD8+CD4-CCR7+CD45RA+ phenotype.

Sequencing was done on a sample of naive CD8+ T cells from blood, with Jurkat cell RNA spiked in. The subset was: FACS-sorted CD8+CD4-CCR7+CD45RA+ naive T cells. The rearrangement joins TRBV4-3 to TRBJ2-7; TRBD1 aligns across 7 bases. The receptor was isolated from a human donor in good health. Some libraries in this study had Jurkat cell RNA spiked in. DNA of the CDR3: TGCGCCAGCAGCCAAGACATCGGGACAGTCTGCGAGCAGTACTTC. Its translation: CASSQDIGTVCEQYF.